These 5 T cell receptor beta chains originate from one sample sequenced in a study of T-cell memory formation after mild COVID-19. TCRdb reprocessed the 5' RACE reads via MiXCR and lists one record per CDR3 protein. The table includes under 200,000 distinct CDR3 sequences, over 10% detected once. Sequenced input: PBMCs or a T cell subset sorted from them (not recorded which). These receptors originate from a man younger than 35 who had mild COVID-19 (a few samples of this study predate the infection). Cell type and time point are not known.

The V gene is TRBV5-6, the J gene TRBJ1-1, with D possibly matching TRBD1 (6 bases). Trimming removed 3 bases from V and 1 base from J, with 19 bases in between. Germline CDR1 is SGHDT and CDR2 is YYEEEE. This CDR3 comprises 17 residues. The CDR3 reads CASSYRQVLPKNTEAFF. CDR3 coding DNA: TGTGCCAGCAGCTACCGACAGGTCCTCCCCAAGAACACTGAAGCTTTCTTT.

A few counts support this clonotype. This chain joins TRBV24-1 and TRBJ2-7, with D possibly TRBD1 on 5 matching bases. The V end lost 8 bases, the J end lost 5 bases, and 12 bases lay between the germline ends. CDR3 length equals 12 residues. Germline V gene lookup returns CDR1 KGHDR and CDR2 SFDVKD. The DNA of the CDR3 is TGTGCCACCACCAGGGTCGGCGACGAGCAGTACTTC. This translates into CATTRVGDEQYF.

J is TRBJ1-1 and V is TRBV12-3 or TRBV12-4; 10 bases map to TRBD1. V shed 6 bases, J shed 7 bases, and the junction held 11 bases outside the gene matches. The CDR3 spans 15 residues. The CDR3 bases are TGTGCCAGCAGAGCCGGGACAGGGGTCGGCCGTGAAGCTTTCTTT. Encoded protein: CASRAGTGVGREAFF.

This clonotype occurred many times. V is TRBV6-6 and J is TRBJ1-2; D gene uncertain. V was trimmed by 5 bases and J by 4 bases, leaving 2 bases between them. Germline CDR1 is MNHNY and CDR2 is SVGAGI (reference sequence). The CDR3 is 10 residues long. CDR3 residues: CASSSYGYTF. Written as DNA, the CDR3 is TGTGCCAGCAGTAGCTATGGCTACACCTTC.

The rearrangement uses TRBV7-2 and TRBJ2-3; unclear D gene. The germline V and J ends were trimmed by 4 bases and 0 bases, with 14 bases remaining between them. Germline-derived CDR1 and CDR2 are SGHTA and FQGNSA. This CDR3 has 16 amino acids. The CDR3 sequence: CASSSVGWASTDTQYF. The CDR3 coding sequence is TGTGCCAGCAGCTCCGTTGGGTGGGCTAGCACAGATACGCAGTATTTT.